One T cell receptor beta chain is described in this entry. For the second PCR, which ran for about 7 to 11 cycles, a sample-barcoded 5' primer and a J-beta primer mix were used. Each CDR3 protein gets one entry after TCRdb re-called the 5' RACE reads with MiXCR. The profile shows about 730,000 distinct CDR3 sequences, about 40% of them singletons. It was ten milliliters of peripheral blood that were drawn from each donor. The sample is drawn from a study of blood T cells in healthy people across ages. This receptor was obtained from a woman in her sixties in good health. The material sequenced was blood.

The CDR3 spells CSASRTGWGEQYF. In DNA, the CDR3 is TGCAGTGCTTCTCGGACAGGTTGGGGCGAGCAGTACTTC. J is TRBJ2-7 and V is TRBV20-1, with 7 nucleotides matching TRBD1. Germline V CDR1 and CDR2: DFQATT, SNEGSKA (reference sequence). With V trimmed by 5 bases and J by 6 bases, 10 bases remained unmatched. The CDR3 is 13 residues long.